These 30 T cell receptor beta chains originate from one sample sequenced in a study of cytomegalovirus exposure and HLA in healthy donors. Vbeta (60) and Jbeta (13) primers were used in the PCR. Sequencing was performed with immunoSEQ multiplex PCR; in TCRdb, only in-frame clones are kept and a portion is missing. In the table there are 100,000 to 150,000 clones, under 90% of which are singletons. Sequencing was performed on PBMCs. All receptors come from a man aged 18 to 35 in good health and CMV-seronegative.

The rearrangement joins TRBV7-9 to TRBJ1-2; D is uncertain. From germline, CDR1 is SEHNR and CDR2 FQNEAQ (reference sequence). The CDR3 sequence is 14 residues long. V was trimmed by 7 bases and J by 8 bases, leaving 20 bases between them. The CDR3 DNA reads as TGTGCCAGCAATATCAAGCAGTACCCGGGGGGCTACACCTTC. This encodes CASNIKQYPGGYTF.

The rearrangement joins TRBV10-2 to TRBJ1-5; D is ambiguous. The CDR3 length is 15 residues. The V end was cut by 3 bases, the J end by 0 bases, with 9 bases between. Germline lookup yields CDR1 WSHSY and CDR2 SAAADI. This CDR3 reads CASSERQASNQPQHF. The CDR3, as DNA: TGCGCCAGCAGTGAACGACAAGCTAGCAATCAGCCCCAGCATTTT.

The rearrangement links TRBV10-1 to TRBJ1-6, with 10 nucleotides matching TRBD1. Germline V CDR1 and CDR2: WNHNN, SYGVQD (reference sequence). This CDR3 spans 14 amino acids. Trimming at V came to 6 bases and at J to 6 bases, leaving 2 bases not matched to a gene. The DNA of the CDR3 is TGCGCCAGCAGCCGGGACAGGGGTAATTCACCCCTCCACTTT. It codes for CASSRDRGNSPLHF.

The rearrangement uses TRBV9 and TRBJ1-3, with D possibly being TRBD1 (6 bases). CDR1 is SGDLS and CDR2 is YYNGEE in the germline V gene. This CDR3 has 17 amino acids. The ends were cut back, 2 bases at V and 0 bases at J, with 15 bases in the middle. CDR3 protein: CASSVETIGGSGNTIYF. In nucleotides, the CDR3 is TGTGCCAGCAGCGTTGAAACGATAGGGGGCTCTGGAAACACCATATATTTT.

The chain has TRBV9 and TRBJ1-5, with D maybe TRBD1 (5 bases). V gave up 0 bases and J gave up 0 bases, with 10 bases separating them. CDR1 is SGDLS, CDR2 YYNGEE, per germline. The CDR3 covers 16 residues. The CDR3: CASSVGPGYSNQPQHF. The DNA for the CDR3 is TGTGCCAGCAGCGTAGGCCCAGGGTATAGCAATCAGCCCCAGCATTTT.

In its sample, this clone was seen a few times. The rearrangement joins TRBV11-2 to TRBJ1-2; no reliable D call. V lost 2 bases and J lost 6, with 16 bases in between. Germline V lookup: CDR1 SGHAT, CDR2 FQNNGV. The CDR3 contains 15 residues. The CDR3 loop is CASSLTAILGHGYTF. In DNA form, the CDR3 reads TGTGCCAGCAGCTTAACCGCCATACTTGGGCATGGCTACACCTTC.

This clone was found a few times. The chain has TRBV5-1 and TRBJ1-2, with a possible D match to TRBD1 (5 bases). The CDR3 extends over 14 amino acids. V was clipped by 4 bases and J by 3 bases, with 13 bases between them. The germline V gene encodes CDR1 SGHRS and CDR2 YFSETQ. CDR3 DNA sequence: TGCGCCAGCAGCCAGAGATTAGGGGACTATGGCTACACCTTC. Translated: CASSQRLGDYGYTF.

The rearrangement uses TRBV6-5 and TRBJ2-1; TRBD1 might be the D (5 bases). The V gene lost 2 bases and the J gene lost 10 bases, with 18 bases spanning the gap. This CDR3 is built from 15 residues. Germline lookup yields CDR1 MNHEY and CDR2 SVGAGI. CDR3 loop: CASSYRDGGAREQFF. Written as DNA, the CDR3 is TGTGCCAGCAGTTACCGCGACGGTGGGGCACGAGAGCAGTTCTTC.

This rearrangement joins TRBV6-5 to TRBJ1-1; the D gene is possibly TRBD1 (5 bases). Germline values: CDR1 MNHEY, CDR2 SVGAGI. The ends were cut back, 11 bases at V and 4 bases at J, with 11 bases in the middle. This CDR3 comprises 11 residues. The CDR3 sequence is CAAGVGTEAFF. DNA of the CDR3: TGTGCCGCGGGGGTTGGCACTGAAGCTTTCTTT.

The chain links TRBV27 to TRBJ2-7; 8 positions match TRBD2. Germline CDR1 is MNHEY and CDR2 is SMNVEV (reference sequence). Trimming at V came to 6 bases and at J to 3 bases, leaving 7 bases not matched to a gene. The CDR3 consists of 14 residues. CDR3 nucleotides: TGTGCCAGCAGACCGGGAGGGCACGGCTACGAGCAGTACTTC. It specifies CASRPGGHGYEQYF.

V gene TRBV10-2 combines with J gene TRBJ2-2, with 9 bases matching TRBD2. Germline V lookup: CDR1 WSHSY, CDR2 SAAADI. V trimming: 7 bases; J trimming: 4 bases; junction bases outside the gene matches: 7. The CDR3 runs to 15 residues. The CDR3 DNA follows: TGCGCCAGCAACCGAGGCGGGGGGGTCACCGGGGAGCTGTTTTTT. It encodes CASNRGGGVTGELFF.

This clone was picked up one time. The rearrangement links TRBV30 to TRBJ2-5; TRBD2 is a possible D gene (6 bases). Germline V gene lookup returns CDR1 GTSNPN and CDR2 SVGIG (reference sequence). Trimming cost V 3 bases and J 2 bases, with 10 bases left between them. This CDR3 has 13 residues. The CDR3 DNA follows: TGTGCCTGGAGGGGACTGGCACAAGAGACCCAGTACTTC. It translates to CAWRGLAQETQYF.

The rearrangement joins TRBV30 to TRBJ2-3; 10 bases fit TRBD1. The germline CDR1 and CDR2 sequences are GTSNPN and SVGIG (reference sequence). The length of the CDR3 is 19 residues. V lost 5 bases to trimming and J lost 2 bases; unmatched junction nucleotides: 19. CDR3 residues: CAWAYRDRGLIHYTDTQYF. DNA for the CDR3: TGTGCCTGGGCGTACCGGGACAGGGGCCTCATTCACTACACAGATACGCAGTATTTT. The whole variable domain, remainder taken from reference TRBV30 and TRBJ2-3, is SQTIHQWPATLVQPVGSPLSLECTVEGTSNPNLYWYRQAAGRGLQLLFYSVGIGQISSEVPQNLSASRPQDRQFILSSKKLLLSDSGFYLCAWAYRDRGLIHYTDTQYFGPGTRLTVL.

V usage is TRBV6-5 and J usage is TRBJ2-1, with a tentative D call TRBD1 (5 bases). Trimming shortened V by 7 bases and J by 5 bases, and 18 bases separated the two germline ends. Germline assignment: CDR1 MNHEY and CDR2 SVGAGI. The CDR3 consists of 15 residues. CDR3 in amino acids: CASKRQHLENNEQFF. In nucleotides, the CDR3 is TGTGCCAGCAAGAGACAGCACCTTGAGAACAATGAGCAGTTCTTC.

The V and J genes are TRBV29-1 and TRBJ1-2; 8 nucleotides agree with TRBD1. Germline CDR1 and CDR2: SQVTM and ANQGSEA. Trimming took 7 bases from V and 2 from J; bases not matched to a gene: 6. The CDR3 consists of 13 residues. The CDR3 spells CSDRQGTNYGYTF. The CDR3 nucleotides are TGCAGCGATCGACAGGGGACCAACTATGGCTACACCTTC.

This chain joins TRBV30 and TRBJ2-5, with D possibly TRBD1 on 6 matching bases. The tail of the sequence fits TRBJ2-7 better, so the J call may be wrong. The CDR3 contains 13 residues. In germline, CDR1 is GTSNPN, CDR2 SVGIG (reference sequence). This chain's CDR3 is CAWSARGSYEQYF. The CDR3 DNA follows: TGTGCCTGGAGTGCCAGGGGATCCTACGAGCAGTACTTC.

The CDR3 protein is CASSYSVQANTEAFF. The CDR3 DNA reads TGTGCCAGCAGTTACTCGGTACAGGCGAACACTGAAGCTTTCTTT. The V and J genes are TRBV6-5 and TRBJ1-1; maybe TRBD1 (5 bases). The CDR3 consists of 15 residues. Germline V gene sequence: CDR1 MNHEY, CDR2 SVGAGI. Trimming shortened V by 0 bases and J by 1 base, and 9 bases separated the two germline ends.

A word on this clone: The same CDR3 also results from other DNA sequences found in this sample. V and J are TRBV7-6 and TRBJ1-5; 8 nucleotides agree with TRBD1. Trimming removed 2 bases from V and 4 bases from J; junction bases left unmatched: 1. Germline V lookup: CDR1 SGHVS, CDR2 FNYEAQ. The CDR3 sequence is 14 residues long. The CDR3 loop is CASSLRQGNQPQHF. CDR3 DNA sequence: TGTGCCAGCAGCTTAAGACAGGGGAATCAGCCCCAGCATTTT. The whole variable domain, filled in from reference TRBV7-6 and TRBJ1-5, reads GAGVSQSPRYKVTKRGQDVALRCDPISGHVSLYWYRQALGQGPEFLTYFNYEAQQDKSGLPNDRFSAERPEGSISTLTIQRTEQRDSAMYRCASSLRQGNQPQHFGDGTRLSIL.

The chain recombines TRBV6-5 with TRBJ1-2; TRBD1 aligns across 9 bases. CDR3 length equals 15 residues. J was trimmed by 9 bases and V by 4 bases; bases with no gene match: 12. Germline V gene data show CDR1 as MNHEY and CDR2 as SVGAGI. Written as DNA, the CDR3 is TGTGCCAGCAGTTCTACAGGGGGCGGCCCCCTGAGCTACACCTTC. It encodes CASSSTGGGPLSYTF.

The chain links TRBV4-3 to TRBJ1-2; 12 nucleotides match TRBD1. CDR3 length: 19 residues. Per the germline V gene, CDR1 is LGHNA and CDR2 is YSLEER. The V and J ends lost 0 bases and 0 bases, in that order; junction bases with no gene match: 8. Written as DNA, the CDR3 is TGCGCCAGCAGCCAAGAGTTGGGACAGGGGGCAACTGCTAACTATGGCTACACCTTC. Amino acid sequence: CASSQELGQGATANYGYTF.

The chain uses TRBV30 and TRBJ2-1, with 9 bases matching TRBD1. V gave up 4 bases and J gave up 8 bases; unmatched junction bases: 6. The V gene's germline CDR1 is GTSNPN and CDR2 SVGIG (reference sequence). CDR3 length: 13 residues. The CDR3 region is CAWNRGRRDEQFF. CDR3 nucleotides: TGTGCCTGGAACAGGGGGCGAAGGGATGAGCAGTTCTTC.

The chain joins TRBV13 to TRBJ2-4; a weak D match, TRBD2 (6 bases). V was trimmed by 4 bases and J by 0 bases, leaving 16 bases between them. CDR1 PRHDT and CDR2 FYEKMQ come from the germline V gene (reference sequence). The CDR3 is made up of 17 amino acids. The CDR3 bases are TGTGCCAGCAGCTCCGACGGGGGAGCCCCAGCCAAAAACATTCAGTACTTC. Its translation: CASSSDGGAPAKNIQYF.

This chain connects TRBV1 to TRBJ1-1; the table's TRBD1 call for D was not verified on the DNA. TRBV1 is designated a pseudogene. This CDR3 has 19 amino acids. The DNA for the CDR3 is TGCACCAGCAGCCCCCAAGGGAAGGGGATAAACCGACAGGACACTGAAGCTTTCTTT. Its translation is CTSSPQGKGINRQDTEAFF.

This clone has a handful of counts. The chain links TRBV2 to TRBJ2-1; 7 bases align to TRBD1. V dropped 6 bases and J dropped 9; count of bases not matched to a gene: 2. Germline V lookup: CDR1 SNHLY, CDR2 FYNNEI. This CDR3 comprises 11 residues. In nucleotides, the CDR3 is TGTGCCAGCAGATGGACAGGTGAGCAGTTCTTC. Protein: CASRWTGEQFF.

In this sample, this clone turned up many times. The chain has TRBV7-9 and TRBJ1-5, with D possibly matching TRBD1 (5 bases). The CDR3 length is 14 residues. V lost 8 bases and J lost 7, with 18 bases in between. Germline assignment: CDR1 SEHNR and CDR2 FQNEAQ (reference sequence). The CDR3 DNA sequence: TGTGCCAGCGGGGCCCCAGGATTTGGCCAGCCCCAGCATTTT. As protein: CASGAPGFGQPQHF.

The chain uses TRBV10-1 and TRBJ1-1, with no clear D. The CDR3 runs to 14 residues. CDR1 is WNHNN, CDR2 SYGVQD, per germline (reference sequence). V was clipped by 3 bases and J by 8 bases, with 16 bases between them. The CDR3: CASSETLAGGEAFF. The CDR3 nucleotides read TGCGCCAGCAGTGAAACGTTGGCAGGAGGGGAAGCTTTCTTT.

V usage is TRBV29-1 and J usage is TRBJ1-2; perhaps TRBD1 as D (6 bases). Germline-derived CDR1 and CDR2 are SQVTM and ANQGSEA. Trimming left V 4 bases short and J 1 base short, with 16 bases between. This CDR3 has 15 residues. The CDR3 region has the DNA TGCAGCGTTGTGGCAGGGGCGATCTTTAACTATGGCTACACCTTC. As protein: CSVVAGAIFNYGYTF. Supplemented by reference TRBV29-1 and TRBJ1-2, the full variable domain reads SAVISQKPSRDICQRGTSLTIQCQVDSQVTMMFWYRQQPGQSLTLIATANQGSEATYESGFVIDKFPISRPNLTFSTLTVSNMSPEDSSIYLCSVVAGAIFNYGYTFGSGTRLTVV.

The chain employs TRBV30 and TRBJ1-5; maybe TRBD1 (6 bases). V was shortened by 8 bases and J by 2 bases, with 16 bases between the two germline ends. Germline V gene sequence: CDR1 GTSNPN, CDR2 SVGIG (reference sequence). This CDR3 comprises 14 residues. The CDR3 nucleotides read TGTGCCGCCTCAGGGGAGCTAGGCAATCAGCCCCAGCATTTT. It encodes CAASGELGNQPQHF.

For this clone: It is likely a read error, because the conserved phenylalanine at the end of the CDR3 is missing. Because the CDR3's place on the DNA is in doubt, the DNA is left out and the CDR3 is given as listed by TCRdb. V and J are TRBV6-5 and TRBJ1-1. Germline assignment: CDR1 MNHEY and CDR2 SVGAGI. Ends included, the CDR3 has 11 residues. The chain's CDR3 is CASSGGGPRGL.

For this clone: Other DNA sequences in the sample encode the same CDR3. This chain links TRBV10-3 with TRBJ2-7, with a possible D match to TRBD1 (6 bases). This CDR3 has 14 amino acids. The V gene's germline CDR1 is ENHRY and CDR2 SYGVKD. V was clipped by 4 bases and J by 0 bases, with 10 bases between them. The CDR3 coding sequence is TGTGCCATCAGTGGTCAGGGGAGCTCCTACGAGCAGTACTTC. Its protein is CAISGQGSSYEQYF.